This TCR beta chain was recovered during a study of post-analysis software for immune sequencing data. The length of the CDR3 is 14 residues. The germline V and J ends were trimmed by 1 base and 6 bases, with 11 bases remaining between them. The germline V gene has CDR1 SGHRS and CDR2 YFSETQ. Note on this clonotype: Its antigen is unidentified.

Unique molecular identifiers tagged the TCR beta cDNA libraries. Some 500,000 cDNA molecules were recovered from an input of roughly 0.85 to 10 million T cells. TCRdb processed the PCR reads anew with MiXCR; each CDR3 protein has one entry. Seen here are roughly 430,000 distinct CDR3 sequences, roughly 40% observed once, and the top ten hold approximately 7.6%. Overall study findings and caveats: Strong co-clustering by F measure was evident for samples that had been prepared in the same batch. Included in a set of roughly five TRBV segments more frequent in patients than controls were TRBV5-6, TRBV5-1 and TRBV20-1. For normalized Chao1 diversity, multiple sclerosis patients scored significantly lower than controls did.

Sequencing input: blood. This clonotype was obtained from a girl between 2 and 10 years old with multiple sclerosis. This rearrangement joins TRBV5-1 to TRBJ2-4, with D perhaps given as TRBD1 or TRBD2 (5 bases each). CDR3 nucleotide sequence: TGCGCCAGCAGCTTGTGGGACGCGGGAAACATTCAGTACTTC. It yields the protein CASSLWDAGNIQYF.